The 17 T cell receptor beta chains in this list originate from one sample, sequenced in a study of identical twins. Via MiXCR, TCRdb re-called the 5' RACE reads, giving one row per CDR3 protein. The sample holds some 300,000 distinct CDR3 sequences, 9% to 15% seen once. This same sample was also part of a study on yellow fever vaccine responses in identical twins.

The sample was CD8+ T cells sorted from blood. The receptors were sampled from a young woman in good health.

The rearrangement links TRBV20-1 to TRBJ2-3, with 11 positions matching TRBD2. This CDR3 is 18 amino acids long. Germline-derived CDR1 and CDR2 are DFQATT and SNEGSKA (reference sequence). The V segment lost 1 base and the J segment 3 bases; nucleotides outside the gene matches: 12. The CDR3 loop reads CSARGLAGGDVGTDTQYF. The CDR3 DNA follows: TGCAGTGCTAGAGGGCTAGCGGGAGGAGACGTTGGTACAGATACGCAGTATTTT.

The chain is built from TRBV7-9 and TRBJ2-1, with TRBD1 identical over 8 bases. Germline V gene lookup returns CDR1 SEHNR and CDR2 FQNEAQ (reference sequence). The CDR3 contains 14 residues. Unmatched junction bases numbered 4, after V lost 5 bases and J lost 4 bases. The CDR3 DNA reads TGTGCCAGCAGCAGTCGACAGGGGTACAATGAGCAGTTCTTC. It codes for CASSSRQGYNEQFF. Full variable domain (missing parts from reference TRBV7-9 and TRBJ2-1): DTGVSQNPRHKITKRGQNVTFRCDPISEHNRLYWYRQTLGQGPEFLTYFQNEAQLEKSRLLSDRFSAERPKGSFSTLEIQRTEQGDSAMYLCASSSRQGYNEQFFGPGTRLTVL.

The rearrangement links TRBV6-1 to TRBJ2-3; TRBD2 is a possible D gene (5 bases). Trimming stripped 7 bases from V and 0 bases from J, with 8 bases between. The CDR3 length is 13 residues. CDR1 and CDR2 (germline): MNHNS, SASEGT. The CDR3 sequence: CASTRVSTDTQYF. Written as DNA, the CDR3 is TGTGCCAGCACGAGGGTTAGCACAGATACGCAGTATTTT.

This clonotype was seen a handful of times. The chain carries TRBV3-1 and TRBJ2-1, with TRBD1 identical over 8 bases. This CDR3 is 17 amino acids long. Germline V gene data show CDR1 as LGHDT and CDR2 as YNNKEL (reference sequence). J lost 5 bases, V lost 6 bases, and 15 bases had no gene match. CDR3: CASSIRPGTGFNNEQFF. CDR3 in DNA: TGTGCCAGCAGTATAAGGCCCGGGACAGGATTTAACAATGAGCAGTTCTTC.

This clonotype has only a few counts. The rearrangement links TRBV2 to TRBJ2-3; D gene unclear. Germline V gene lookup returns CDR1 SNHLY and CDR2 FYNNEI. The CDR3 consists of 15 residues. Trimming removed 1 base from V and 0 bases from J, with 8 bases in between. DNA of the CDR3: TGTGCCAGCAGTGAAGAGTATACTAGCACAGATACGCAGTATTTT. Translated, it gives CASSEEYTSTDTQYF.

The sample holds a few counts of this clonotype. The chain has TRBV28 and TRBJ2-1; 8 nucleotides line up with TRBD1. The CDR3 consists of 14 residues. CDR1 is MDHEN, CDR2 SYDVKM, per germline. The junction had 7 bases not matched to a gene; V was cut back by 10 bases and J by 2 bases. Here the CDR3 reads CATRARGPYNEQFF. As DNA, the CDR3 is TGTGCCACGAGGGCCAGGGGGCCCTACAATGAGCAGTTCTTC.

This clonotype has just a few counts. The chain combines TRBV28 with TRBJ2-2; tentatively, D is TRBD2 (6 bases). CDR1 and CDR2 (germline): MDHEN, SYDVKM. The CDR3 extends over 15 amino acids. Trimming stripped 3 bases from V and 2 bases from J, with 10 bases between. The CDR3 protein is CASSLGAGNTGELFF. The DNA for the CDR3 is TGTGCCAGCAGTTTGGGAGCGGGTAACACCGGGGAGCTGTTTTTT.

In this sample, this clonotype turned up a few times. J is TRBJ2-3 and V is TRBV6-5; D is ambiguous. The CDR3 consists of 14 residues. Germline lookup yields CDR1 MNHEY and CDR2 SVGAGI. V was cut by 2 bases and J by 2 bases, with 8 bases left in between. Written as DNA, the CDR3 is TGTGCCAGCAGTTACGGGATCTTCACAGATACGCAGTATTTT. Translating gives CASSYGIFTDTQYF.

There are many counts of this clonotype. The chain combines TRBV20-1 with TRBJ2-1, with 8 bases lining up with TRBD2. The germline CDR1 and CDR2 sequences are DFQATT and SNEGSKA (reference sequence). CDR3 length: 11 residues. V trimming: 5 bases; J trimming: 10 bases; junction bases outside the gene matches: 4. CDR3 coding DNA: TGCAGTGCTCGTAGCGGGGACGAGCAGTTCTTC. It codes for CSARSGDEQFF.

This chain links TRBV7-9 with TRBJ2-7; 9 bases map to TRBD2. Trimming cost V 2 bases and J 7 bases; bases outside gene matches: 9. This CDR3 spans 15 amino acids. Germline loops: CDR1 SEHNR, CDR2 FQNEAQ (reference sequence). This CDR3 reads CASSLTLAGVWEQYF. The DNA for the CDR3 is TGTGCCAGCAGCTTAACGTTAGCGGGAGTTTGGGAGCAGTACTTC.

V gene TRBV9 combines with J gene TRBJ2-1; TRBD1 agrees at 7 bases. This CDR3 spans 18 amino acids. Germline-derived CDR1 and CDR2 are SGDLS and YYNGEE. V lost 0 bases to trimming and J lost 4 bases; unmatched junction nucleotides: 13. CDR3 loop: CASSVEGGRSRVYNEQFF. CDR3 nucleotide sequence: TGTGCCAGCAGCGTAGAAGGGGGCCGCTCCCGAGTTTACAATGAGCAGTTCTTC.

This clonotype has just a few counts. The chain recombines TRBV4-1 with TRBJ2-3, with D possibly TRBD2 on 7 matching bases. CDR3 length: 18 amino acids. The V end was cut by 1 base, the J end by 0 bases, with 17 bases between. Germline CDR1 and CDR2: MGHRA and YSYEKL. CDR3 DNA sequence: TGCGCCAGCAGCCAAGGGGGCCGGGGGGCCTTTAGCACAGATACGCAGTATTTT. It yields the protein CASSQGGRGAFSTDTQYF.

The chain joins TRBV15 to TRBJ1-6, with D unclear. This CDR3 is 15 amino acids long. Germline lookup yields CDR1 LNHNV and CDR2 YYDKDF (reference sequence). Trimming stripped 4 bases from V and 10 bases from J, with 17 bases between. The CDR3 bases are TGTGCCACCAGCACCCGGGAGGTAGCTAGATCACCCCTCCACTTT. This gives the protein CATSTREVARSPLHF.

This clonotype showed up many times. The chain uses TRBV4-1 and TRBJ2-7; no clear D. CDR1 and CDR2 from the germline V gene are MGHRA and YSYEKL. V lost 4 bases, J lost 0 bases, and 13 bases lay in between. The CDR3 extends over 15 amino acids. The CDR3 nucleotides are TGCGCCAGCAGCCGATATCCACTTAGCTCCTACGAGCAGTACTTC. This sequence encodes CASSRYPLSSYEQYF.

V usage is TRBV19 and J usage is TRBJ2-1; D is undetermined. CDR3 length: 14 residues. The V end lost 1 base, the J end lost 4 bases, and 8 bases lay between the germline ends. Germline values: CDR1 LNHDA, CDR2 SQIVND (reference sequence). CDR3 DNA: TGTGCCAGTAGTATAGTGGGTATATACAATGAGCAGTTCTTC. It codes for CASSIVGIYNEQFF.

This clonotype has just a few counts. The rearrangement joins TRBV9 to TRBJ1-1, with a possible D match to TRBD1 (5 bases). CDR3 length equals 11 residues. The ends were cut back, 4 bases at V and 10 bases at J, with 11 bases in the middle. Germline V gives CDR1 SGDLS, CDR2 YYNGEE. In nucleotides, the CDR3 is TGTGCCAGCAGCTCCCCAAGGGGAGCTTTCTTT. It specifies CASSSPRGAFF.

V gene TRBV20-1 combines with J gene TRBJ1-4; TRBD1 agrees at 8 bases. The trim removed 1 base at V and 7 bases at J, leaving 5 bases unmatched. The germline gives CDR1 DFQATT, CDR2 SNEGSKA (reference sequence). This CDR3 is 14 amino acids long. This chain's CDR3 is CSARGQGLVEKLFF. In DNA form, the CDR3 reads TGCAGTGCTAGAGGACAGGGGCTCGTTGAAAAACTGTTTTTT.